This record concerns one TCR beta chain sequence. Its antigen is not identified. The data belong to a study of cytomegalovirus exposure and HLA in healthy donors. Both 60 Vbeta primers and 13 Jbeta primers went into the PCR. The method was immunoSEQ multiplex PCR; TCRdb's version includes in-frame clones alone and lacks a portion of them. The sample lists tens of thousands of clones; 70% to 85% were seen once. General study points: When presence/absence was analysed, sequencing depth was taken to be roughly uniform across donors.

Sequenced: PBMCs. This receptor was taken from a man under 40 in good health and CMV-seropositive.

Written as DNA, the CDR3 is TGTGCCAGTAGTAACCGGGGGGTCTTAGAGCAGTTCTTC. Protein: CASSNRGVLEQFF. This chain uses TRBV19 with TRBJ2-1; TRBD2 matches 7 bases. Trimming at V came to 4 bases and at J to 10 bases, leaving 7 bases not matched to a gene. The CDR3 is 13 residues long. CDR1 LNHDA and CDR2 SQIVND come from the germline V gene (reference sequence).